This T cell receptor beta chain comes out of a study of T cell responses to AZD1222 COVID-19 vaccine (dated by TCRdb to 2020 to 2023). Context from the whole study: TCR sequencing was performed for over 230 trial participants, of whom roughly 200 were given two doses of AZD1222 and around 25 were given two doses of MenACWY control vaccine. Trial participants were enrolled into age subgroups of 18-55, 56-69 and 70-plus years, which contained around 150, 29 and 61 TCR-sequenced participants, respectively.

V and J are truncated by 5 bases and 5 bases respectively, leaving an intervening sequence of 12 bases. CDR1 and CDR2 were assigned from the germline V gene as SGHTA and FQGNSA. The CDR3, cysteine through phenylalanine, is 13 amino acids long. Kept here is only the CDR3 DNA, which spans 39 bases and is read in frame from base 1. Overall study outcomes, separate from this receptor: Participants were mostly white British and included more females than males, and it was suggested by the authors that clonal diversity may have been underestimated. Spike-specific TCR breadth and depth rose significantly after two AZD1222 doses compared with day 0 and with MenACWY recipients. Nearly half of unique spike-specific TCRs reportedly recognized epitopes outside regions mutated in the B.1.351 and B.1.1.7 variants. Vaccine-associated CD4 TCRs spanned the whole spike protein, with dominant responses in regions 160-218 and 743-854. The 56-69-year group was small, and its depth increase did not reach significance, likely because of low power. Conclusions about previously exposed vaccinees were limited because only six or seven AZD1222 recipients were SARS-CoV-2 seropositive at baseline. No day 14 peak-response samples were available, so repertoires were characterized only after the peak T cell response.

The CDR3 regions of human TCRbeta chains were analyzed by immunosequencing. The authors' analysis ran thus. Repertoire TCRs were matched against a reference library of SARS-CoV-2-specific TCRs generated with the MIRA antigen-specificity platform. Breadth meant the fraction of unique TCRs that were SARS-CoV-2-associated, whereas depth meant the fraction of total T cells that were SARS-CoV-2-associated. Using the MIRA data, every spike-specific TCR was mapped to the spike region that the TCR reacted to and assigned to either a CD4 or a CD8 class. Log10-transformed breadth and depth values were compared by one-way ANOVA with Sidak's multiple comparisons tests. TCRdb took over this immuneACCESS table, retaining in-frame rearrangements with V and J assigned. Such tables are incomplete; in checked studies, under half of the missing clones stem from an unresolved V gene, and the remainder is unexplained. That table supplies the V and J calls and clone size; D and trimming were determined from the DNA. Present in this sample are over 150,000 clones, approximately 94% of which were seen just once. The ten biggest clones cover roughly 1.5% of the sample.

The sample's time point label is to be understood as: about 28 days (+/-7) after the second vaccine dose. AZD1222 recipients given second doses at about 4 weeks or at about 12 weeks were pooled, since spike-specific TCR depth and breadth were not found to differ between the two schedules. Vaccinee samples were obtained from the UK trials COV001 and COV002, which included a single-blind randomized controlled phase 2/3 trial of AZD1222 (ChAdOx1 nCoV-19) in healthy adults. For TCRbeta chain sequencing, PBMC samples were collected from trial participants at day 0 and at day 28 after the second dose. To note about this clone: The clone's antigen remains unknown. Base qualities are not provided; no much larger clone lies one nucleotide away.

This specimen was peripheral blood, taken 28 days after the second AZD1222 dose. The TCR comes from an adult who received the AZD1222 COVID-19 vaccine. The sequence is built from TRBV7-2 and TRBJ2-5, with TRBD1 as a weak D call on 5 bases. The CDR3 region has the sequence CASSVRVRETQYF. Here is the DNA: TGTGCCAGCAGCGTCAGGGTTCGGGAGACCCAGTACTTC.